Presented here are 13 T cell receptor beta chains from one specimen sequenced in a study of shared clonotypes between healthy human individuals. Generated by immunoSEQ multiplex PCR, the TCRdb table keeps only in-frame clones and is missing some. Altogether 2.3 million or so clones are present, about 92% being singletons, with the ten largest covering 0.35% to 0.5%. Sequenced: naive CD4+ T cells from PBMCs. The subset denotes: CD45RA+ positively selected. Source of these receptors: a man between 18 and 35 years old in good health. Some clones in this sample may be carry-over from other donors' samples.

The gene calls are TRBV7-2 and TRBJ1-5; no reliable D call. The CDR3 is made up of 16 amino acids. Trimming cost V 1 base and J 2 bases, with 12 bases left between them. Germline loops: CDR1 SGHTA, CDR2 FQGNSA. CDR3 residues: CASSLVAARGNQPQHF. As DNA, the CDR3 is TGTGCCAGCAGCTTAGTGGCAGCGAGGGGCAATCAGCCCCAGCATTTT.

Notes on this clone: The identical CDR3 is also encoded by other nucleotide sequences in the sample. This chain connects TRBV7-3 to TRBJ2-7; TRBD2 aligns across 12 bases. Germline CDR1 and CDR2: SGHTA and FQGTGA. V dropped 3 bases and J dropped 2; count of bases not matched to a gene: 2. There are 15 residues in the CDR3. The CDR3 loop reads CASSFRLAGAYEQYF. Here the CDR3 DNA reads TGTGCCAGCAGCTTTCGACTAGCGGGAGCCTACGAGCAGTACTTC.

The chain combines TRBV27 with TRBJ2-5, with 8 bases fitting TRBD2. TRBJ2-7 explains the end of the DNA better; the J call may be wrong. The CDR3 sequence is 15 residues long. Germline CDR1 reads MNHEY; CDR2 reads SMNVEV (reference sequence). In DNA form, the CDR3 reads TGTGCCAGCACCCGAACTAGCGGCTTCTCCTACGAGCAGTACTTC. Translating it yields CASTRTSGFSYEQYF.

The gene calls are TRBV2 and TRBJ1-1; tentative D call: TRBD1 (6 bases). Trimming shortened V by 5 bases and J by 1 base, and 11 bases separated the two germline ends. This CDR3 has 14 amino acids. The germline CDR1 and CDR2 sequences are SNHLY and FYNNEI. CDR3 sequence: CASSRGQPNTEAFF. CDR3 coding DNA: TGTGCCAGCAGTCGCGGACAGCCGAACACTGAAGCTTTCTTT. Filled out from reference TRBV2 and TRBJ1-1, the complete variable domain reads EPEVTQTPSHQVTQMGQEVILRCVPISNHLYFYWYRQILGQKVEFLVSFYNNEISEKSEIFDDQFSVERPDGSNFTLKIRSTKLEDSAMYFCASSRGQPNTEAFFGQGTRLTVV.

The chain is built from TRBV11-1 and TRBJ2-1; 7 positions match TRBD1. The CDR3 totals 15 residues. Germline CDR1 is SGHAT and CDR2 is FQDESV (reference sequence). V lost 7 bases to trimming and J lost 10 bases; unmatched junction nucleotides: 16. CDR3 in DNA: TGTGCCAGCAACCCTAGGGGGCAGGGTTTTGGCGAGCAGTTCTTC. This translates into CASNPRGQGFGEQFF.

The V gene is TRBV5-1, the J gene TRBJ1-1, with 7 bases that match TRBD1. CDR3 size: 13 residues. The germline gives CDR1 SGHRS, CDR2 YFSETQ. The ends lost 4 bases at V and 7 bases at J; junction bases unmatched: 7. The CDR3 DNA is TGCGCCAGCAGCGATACATGGGACAGTGAAGCTTTCTTT. Translation: CASSDTWDSEAFF.

The V call is TRBV18, the J call TRBJ2-2, with a possible D match to TRBD1 (5 bases). V dropped 3 bases and J dropped 5 bases, with 16 bases sitting between them. CDR1 is KGHSH, CDR2 LQKENI, per germline. CDR3 length: 16 amino acids. The CDR3 region is CASSPNTLRVTGELFF. For the CDR3, the DNA is TGTGCCAGCTCACCTAACACCCTCAGGGTAACCGGGGAGCTGTTTTTT.

V gene TRBV5-1 combines with J gene TRBJ2-1; 10 bases agree with TRBD2. V lost 3 bases, J lost 8 bases, and 14 bases stayed unmatched. This CDR3 has 17 residues. CDR1 SGHRS and CDR2 YFSETQ come from the germline V gene. DNA of the CDR3: TGCGCCAGCAGCTCGGGGGAGATAGCGGGAGGTTCAGATGAGCAGTTCTTC. Translation gives CASSSGEIAGGSDEQFF.

This clone occurred once. The same CDR3 also results from other DNA sequences found in this sample. This chain joins TRBV5-4 and TRBJ1-4, with 10 bases fitting TRBD1. The CDR3 loop spans 15 amino acids. Germline CDR1 SGHNT, CDR2 YYREEE (reference sequence). The V and J ends lost 0 bases and 6 bases, in that order; junction bases with no gene match: 2. The CDR3 here is CASSLGQGADEKLFF. In DNA, the CDR3 is TGTGCCAGCAGCTTGGGACAGGGGGCAGATGAAAAACTGTTTTTT.

The count of this clone is one. Different DNA sequences within this sample yield the same CDR3. The chain combines TRBV18 with TRBJ2-5; D is unclear. Germline loops: CDR1 KGHSH, CDR2 LQKENI. Trimming took off 3 bases at V and 2 bases at J, with 10 bases between the two ends. This CDR3 is built from 14 residues. This chain's CDR3 is CASSPLAAQETQYF. The CDR3 bases are TGTGCCAGCTCACCCTTGGCGGCACAAGAGACCCAGTACTTC.

The V gene is TRBV5-1, the J gene TRBJ1-1; TRBD1 agrees at 7 bases. The CDR3 loop spans 15 amino acids. After removal of 0 bases from V and 5 bases from J, the junction contained 7 bases not matched to a gene. Germline V gene sequence: CDR1 SGHRS, CDR2 YFSETQ. CDR3: CASSLVPTGKTEAFF. The DNA for the CDR3 is TGCGCCAGCAGCTTGGTCCCGACAGGGAAGACTGAAGCTTTCTTT.

This clone was seen only once. In nucleotides, the CDR3 is TGTGCCAGCAGCTCGCGGACAGCGAACACTGAAGCTTTCTTT. Its translation is CASSSRTANTEAFF. V usage is TRBV5-4 and J usage is TRBJ1-1; perhaps TRBD1 as D (6 bases). Germline V gene data show CDR1 as SGHNT and CDR2 as YYREEE (reference sequence). Trimming pared 3 bases from V and 1 base from J, leaving 10 bases between. This CDR3 spans 14 amino acids. The full variable domain, in which reference TRBV5-4 and TRBJ1-1 provide the parts outside the CDR3, is ETGVTQSPTHLIKTRGQQVTLRCSSQSGHNTVSWYQQALGQGPQFIFQYYREEENGRGNFPPRFSGLQFPNYSSELNVNALELDDSALYLCASSSRTANTEAFFGQGTRLTVV.

The chain uses TRBV7-7 and TRBJ2-1; unclear D gene. Between the trimmed V and J ends, which lost 1 base and 5 bases, there was a span of 6 bases. The CDR3 loop spans 13 amino acids. The germline V gene encodes CDR1 SSHAT and CDR2 FNYEAQ (reference sequence). CDR3 in amino acids: CASSLGLDNEQFF. The CDR3 bases are TGTGCCAGCAGCTTAGGACTGGACAATGAGCAGTTCTTC.